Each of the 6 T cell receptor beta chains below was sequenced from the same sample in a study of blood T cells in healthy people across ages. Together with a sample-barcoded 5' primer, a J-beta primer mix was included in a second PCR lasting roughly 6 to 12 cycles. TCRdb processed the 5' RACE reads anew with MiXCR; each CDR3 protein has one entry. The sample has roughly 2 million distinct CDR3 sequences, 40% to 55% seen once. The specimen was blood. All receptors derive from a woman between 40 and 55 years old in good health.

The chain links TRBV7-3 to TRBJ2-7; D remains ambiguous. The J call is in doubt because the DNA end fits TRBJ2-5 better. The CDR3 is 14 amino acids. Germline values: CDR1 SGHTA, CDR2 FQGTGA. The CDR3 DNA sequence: TGTGCCAGTTCAATGGGCCTTCTGGGGGAGACCCAGTACTTC. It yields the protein CASSMGLLGETQYF.

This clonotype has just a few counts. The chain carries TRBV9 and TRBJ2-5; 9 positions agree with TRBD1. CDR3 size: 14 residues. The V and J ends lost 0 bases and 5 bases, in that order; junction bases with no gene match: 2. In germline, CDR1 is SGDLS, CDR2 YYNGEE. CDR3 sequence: CASSVAGTGETQYF. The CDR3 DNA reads TGTGCCAGCAGCGTAGCCGGGACAGGGGAGACCCAGTACTTC.

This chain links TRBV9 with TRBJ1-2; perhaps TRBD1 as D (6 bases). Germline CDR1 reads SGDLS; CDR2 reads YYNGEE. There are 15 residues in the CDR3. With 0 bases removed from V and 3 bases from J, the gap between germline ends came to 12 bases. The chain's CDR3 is CASSVGSGADYGYTF. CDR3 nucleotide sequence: TGTGCCAGCAGCGTAGGTTCAGGGGCGGACTATGGCTACACCTTC. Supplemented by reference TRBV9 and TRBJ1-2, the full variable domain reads DSGVTQTPKHLITATGQRVTLRCSPRSGDLSVYWYQQSLDQGLQFLIQYYNGEERAKGNILERFSAQQFPDLHSELNLSSLELGDSALYFCASSVGSGADYGYTFGSGTRLTVV.

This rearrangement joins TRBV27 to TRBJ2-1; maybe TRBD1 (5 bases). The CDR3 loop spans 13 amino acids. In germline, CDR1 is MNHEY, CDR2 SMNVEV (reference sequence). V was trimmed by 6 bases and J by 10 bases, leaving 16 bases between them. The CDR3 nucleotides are TGTGCCAGCAGCGCCAGGGTTTCCTACGAGCAGTTCTTC. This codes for CASSARVSYEQFF.

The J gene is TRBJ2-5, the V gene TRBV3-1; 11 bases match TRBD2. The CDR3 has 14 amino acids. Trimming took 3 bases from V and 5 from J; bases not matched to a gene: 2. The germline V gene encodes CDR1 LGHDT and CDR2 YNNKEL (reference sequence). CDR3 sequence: CASSQTSGAETQYF. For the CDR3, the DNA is TGTGCCAGCAGCCAGACTAGCGGGGCGGAGACCCAGTACTTC.

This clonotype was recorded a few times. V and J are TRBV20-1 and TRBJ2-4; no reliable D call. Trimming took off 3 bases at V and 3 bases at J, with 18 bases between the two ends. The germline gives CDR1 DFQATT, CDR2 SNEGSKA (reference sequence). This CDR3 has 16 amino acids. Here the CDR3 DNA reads TGCAGTGCTAGTCGCCCTTTGGGATCGGGCAAAAACATTCAGTACTTC. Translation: CSASRPLGSGKNIQYF.